The sequence of this T cell receptor (beta chain) was determined in a study of CXCR3-negative and CXCR3-positive naive CD8 T cells. Germline CDR1 is LGHNA and CDR2 is YSLEER. The CDR3 loop spans 15 amino acids. In preparing the TRB cDNA libraries, 5' RACE with UMI labels was used. TCRdb reprocessed the 5' RACE reads and keeps a single row for each CDR3 protein, giving no DNA. The table counts about 43,000 distinct CDR3 sequences; about 10% lies in the top ten. Source material: memory CD8+ T cells from blood. V is TRBV4-3 and J is TRBJ2-7. The clonotype was recovered from a human donor in good health. Some clones in this sample may be carry-over from other donors' samples. The CDR3 spells CASSQDFADSYEQYF.